These 24 T cell receptor beta chains were sequenced from one sample in a study of shared clonotypes between healthy human individuals. Generated by immunoSEQ multiplex PCR, the TCRdb table keeps only in-frame clones and is missing some. The sample holds approximately 2,000,000 clones, 80% to 95% seen once. Sequencing was done on a sample of naive CD4+ T cells from PBMCs. Stated subset: CD45RA+ positively selected. These receptors originate from a man younger than 35 in good health. Some clones in this sample may be carry-over from other donors' samples.

The V and J genes are TRBV9 and TRBJ1-4, with D perhaps TRBD1 (6 bases). This CDR3 is 16 amino acids long. With 4 bases removed from V and 8 bases from J, the gap between germline ends came to 21 bases. From germline, CDR1 is SGDLS and CDR2 YYNGEE. CDR3 region: CASSPQPTGGGEKLFF. CDR3 in DNA: TGTGCCAGCAGCCCCCAACCGACAGGTGGGGGGGAAAAACTGTTTTTT.

The chain links TRBV28 to TRBJ1-2, with TRBD1 identical over 7 bases. Germline V gene data show CDR1 as MDHEN and CDR2 as SYDVKM. CDR3 length: 14 amino acids. V shed 3 bases, J shed 5 bases, and the junction held 6 bases outside the gene matches. CDR3 region: CASSLILGQYGYTF. The CDR3 nucleotides read TGTGCCAGCAGTTTGATCTTGGGACAGTATGGCTACACCTTC.

This chain links TRBV18 with TRBJ2-1, with D possibly TRBD2 on 6 matching bases. The CDR3 covers 15 residues. CDR1 KGHSH and CDR2 LQKENI come from the germline V gene. V was clipped by 5 bases and J by 0 bases, with 11 bases between them. DNA of the CDR3: TGTGCCAGCTCAGCGGGACCGTCCTCCTACAATGAGCAGTTCTTC. As protein: CASSAGPSSYNEQFF.

The count of this clone is one. Other DNA sequences in the sample encode the same CDR3. The rearrangement uses TRBV5-1 and TRBJ1-1, with 8 bases lining up with TRBD1. CDR3 size: 15 residues. The germline V gene has CDR1 SGHRS and CDR2 YFSETQ. J was trimmed by 2 bases and V by 0 bases; bases with no gene match: 3. Here the CDR3 DNA reads TGCGCCAGCAGCTTGGGTGACAGGGGAAACACTGAAGCTTTCTTT. This sequence encodes CASSLGDRGNTEAFF. Based on the CDR3 plus reference TRBV5-1 and TRBJ1-1, the full variable domain is KAGVTQTPRYLIKTRGQQVTLSCSPISGHRSVSWYQQTPGQGLQFLFEYFSETQRNKGNFPGRFSGRQFSNSRSEMNVSTLELGDSALYLCASSLGDRGNTEAFFGQGTRLTVV.

The chain employs TRBV4-3 and TRBJ2-1, with D unclear. Germline-derived CDR1 and CDR2 are LGHNA and YSLEER. This CDR3 is built from 11 residues. With 5 bases removed from V and 5 bases from J, the gap between germline ends came to 4 bases. The CDR3 coding sequence is TGCGCCAGCAGCTACCACAATGAGCAGTTCTTC. This sequence encodes CASSYHNEQFF.

The chain combines TRBV29-1 with TRBJ1-1; 8 bases agree with TRBD1. The CDR3 length is 17 residues. Germline lookup yields CDR1 SQVTM and CDR2 ANQGSEA. V lost 4 bases, J lost 1 base, and 14 bases stayed unmatched. Written as DNA, the CDR3 is TGCAGCGTTGTGAAGGTTACAAGGACAGGGAGGAACACTGAAGCTTTCTTT. Protein product: CSVVKVTRTGRNTEAFF.

The rearrangement joins TRBV30 to TRBJ2-2; TRBD1 is a possible D gene (6 bases). Trimming cost V 3 bases and J 8 bases, with 16 bases left between them. The CDR3 extends over 14 amino acids. Per the germline V gene, CDR1 is GTSNPN and CDR2 is SVGIG (reference sequence). The CDR3 spells CAWSRDTPRGELFF. The CDR3 nucleotides read TGTGCCTGGAGCCGGGACACCCCCAGAGGGGAGCTGTTTTTT.

The chain uses TRBV4-3 and TRBJ2-7, with TRBD2 identical over 11 bases. The germline V gene has CDR1 LGHNA and CDR2 YSLEER. Trimming at V came to 0 bases and at J to 2 bases, leaving 6 bases not matched to a gene. This CDR3 is 17 amino acids long. CDR3 coding DNA: TGCGCCAGCAGCCAAGATGTGGCTAGCGGGGGGACCTACGAGCAGTACTTC. Protein: CASSQDVASGGTYEQYF.

The V and J genes are TRBV4-1 and TRBJ2-5; D uncertain. The J call is doubtful: the DNA matches TRBJ2-7 better. Germline V CDR1 and CDR2: MGHRA, YSYEKL. CDR3 length: 12 residues. The CDR3 sequence is CASSQVNYEQYF. The DNA for the CDR3 is TGCGCCAGCAGCCAAGTTAACTACGAGCAGTACTTC.

This sequence joins TRBV6-6 and TRBJ1-2, with D perhaps TRBD1 (6 bases). The germline CDR1 and CDR2 sequences are MNHNY and SVGAGI (reference sequence). The CDR3 has 13 amino acids. V lost 7 bases to trimming and J lost 7 bases, with 16 bases between them. The CDR3 is CASTAERGGGYTF. The DNA of the CDR3 is TGTGCCAGCACCGCGGAAAGGGGGGGTGGCTACACCTTC.

V is TRBV7-9 and J is TRBJ1-2; 7 nucleotides match TRBD1. The CDR3 is 13 amino acids. V shed 5 bases and J 7 bases; nucleotides not matched to a gene: 7. Per germline, CDR1 SEHNR and CDR2 FQNEAQ (reference sequence). The CDR3 bases are TGTGCCAGCAGCGCCTCGACAGGGTCTGGCTACACCTTC. It is translated as CASSASTGSGYTF.

The chain recombines TRBV7-2 with TRBJ2-7; 7 bases fit TRBD2. Looked up from germline, CDR1 is SGHTA and CDR2 is FQGNSA. Trimming cost V 2 bases and J 4 bases; bases outside gene matches: 5. The CDR3 has 14 amino acids. The CDR3 DNA is TGTGCCAGCAGCTTACCCGGGGGAGGGTACGAGCAGTACTTC. Protein: CASSLPGGGYEQYF.

The chain has TRBV15 and TRBJ2-7; 10 bases map to TRBD2. This CDR3 is built from 14 residues. V shed 4 bases, J shed 3 bases, and the junction held 3 bases outside the gene matches. CDR1 is LNHNV, CDR2 YYDKDF, per germline (reference sequence). CDR3 sequence reads: CATSTSGRVYEQYF. The CDR3 region has the DNA TGTGCCACCAGCACTAGCGGGAGAGTCTACGAGCAGTACTTC.

This chain joins TRBV18 and TRBJ2-6; 12 nucleotides line up with TRBD2. The germline gives CDR1 KGHSH, CDR2 LQKENI. The CDR3 spans 18 residues. Unmatched junction bases numbered 2, after V lost 2 bases and J lost 0 bases. The CDR3 region has the DNA TGTGCCAGCTCACCAGGACTAGCGGGGCCCTCTGGGGCCAACGTCCTGACTTTC. This encodes CASSPGLAGPSGANVLTF.

V and J are TRBV18 and TRBJ2-2; 14 nucleotides agree with TRBD2. V gave up 3 bases and J gave up 3 bases; unmatched junction bases: 9. The CDR3 covers 19 residues. Germline loops: CDR1 KGHSH, CDR2 LQKENI. In nucleotides, the CDR3 is TGTGCCAGCTCACCCCCCGGGACTAGCGGGAGCACGTACACCGGGGAGCTGTTTTTT. This encodes CASSPPGTSGSTYTGELFF.

This clone was observed once. The chain carries TRBV18 and TRBJ2-7; maybe TRBD1 (5 bases). Trimming pared 6 bases from V and 2 bases from J, leaving 20 bases between. Germline V gene lookup returns CDR1 KGHSH and CDR2 LQKENI. CDR3 length: 16 residues. CDR3 region: CASSPNPRELAYEQYF. DNA of the CDR3: TGTGCCAGCTCTCCGAACCCCAGGGAATTGGCCTACGAGCAGTACTTC.

The V and J genes are TRBV10-1 and TRBJ2-7; D not certain. V was shortened by 5 bases and J by 2 bases, with 10 bases between the two germline ends. The CDR3 contains 13 residues. Germline CDR1 and CDR2: WNHNN and SYGVQD (reference sequence). CDR3 in amino acids: CASSLVSPYEQYF. For the CDR3, the DNA is TGCGCCAGCAGTCTGGTTTCCCCCTACGAGCAGTACTTC.

This clone was seen a handful of times. The V gene is TRBV19, the J gene TRBJ1-2; D call uncertain. Trimming removed 7 bases from V and 2 bases from J, with 8 bases in between. Germline lookup yields CDR1 LNHDA and CDR2 SQIVND (reference sequence). This CDR3 region has 12 residues. The CDR3 sequence is CASTGRNYGYTF. CDR3 DNA: TGTGCCAGTACCGGCAGGAACTATGGCTACACCTTC.

The chain recombines TRBV30 with TRBJ2-3; possibly TRBD2 for D (6 bases). V was shortened by 6 bases and J by 3 bases, with 16 bases between the two germline ends. This CDR3 region has 14 residues. The germline V gene encodes CDR1 GTSNPN and CDR2 SVGIG (reference sequence). The CDR3 DNA reads as TGTGCCTGCAGGAGGGCTAGCTCAACAGATACGCAGTATTTT. This encodes CACRRASSTDTQYF.

The CDR3: CASSGGGEAFF. DNA for the CDR3: TGTGCCAGTAGTGGAGGGGGGGAAGCTTTCTTT. This chain links TRBV19 with TRBJ1-1, with D perhaps TRBD1 (6 bases). The germline V gene encodes CDR1 LNHDA and CDR2 SQIVND (reference sequence). V was shortened by 5 bases and J by 8 bases, with 9 bases between the two germline ends. There are 11 residues in the CDR3.

This clone has just one count. The DNA of the CDR3 is TGTGCCAGCAGCTTGGCCTTGGTGACCCCGAGAGAAGCTTTCTTT. Translation: CASSLALVTPREAFF. The genes are TRBV5-8 and TRBJ1-1; D is unresolved. The length of the CDR3 is 15 residues. Germline V gives CDR1 SGHTS, CDR2 YDEGEE. Trimming took 0 bases from V and 8 from J, leaving 17 bases between them.

The J gene is TRBJ1-5, the V gene TRBV19, with D hard to call. V shed 3 bases and J shed 6 bases, with 12 bases lying between them. This CDR3 spans 14 amino acids. Germline-derived CDR1 and CDR2 are LNHDA and SQIVND (reference sequence). DNA for the CDR3: TGTGCCAGTAGTATTGTTGGCAGCTCTCAGCCCCAGCATTTT. It yields the protein CASSIVGSSQPQHF.

A note on this clone: Within the sample, other DNA sequences also encode this same CDR3. The chain uses TRBV5-1 and TRBJ1-4, with a tentative D call TRBD1 (6 bases). Trimming removed 7 bases from V and 0 bases from J, with 7 bases in between. The CDR3 is 13 amino acids. Germline CDR1 is SGHRS and CDR2 is YFSETQ. The CDR3 region has the DNA TGCGCCAGCCGGACAGCAACTAATGAAAAACTGTTTTTT. Its translation is CASRTATNEKLFF.

The chain combines TRBV18 with TRBJ2-1; 10 positions match TRBD2. With 3 bases clipped from V and 4 bases from J, the junction kept 6 bases outside the gene matches. CDR3 length: 16 residues. Germline CDR1 reads KGHSH; CDR2 reads LQKENI. The CDR3 sequence: CASSPSGTSEYNEQFF. CDR3 DNA: TGTGCCAGCTCACCTTCCGGGACTAGCGAATACAATGAGCAGTTCTTC.